Shown below are 22 T cell receptor beta chains from a single sample sequenced in a study of beta chain features in type 1 diabetes. What was sequenced were expressed TCRB transcripts, since all of the isolated RNA had been reverse transcribed. Produced via immunoSEQ multiplex PCR; TCRdb's table is partial and in-frame only. The sample contains more than 150,000 clones, 10% to 15% of which appear only once. Sequenced input: central memory CD4+ T cells from blood. These receptors were collected from a young woman in good health.

This clone was seen only a few times. V gene TRBV6-5 combines with J gene TRBJ2-7; 10 bases agree with TRBD2. CDR1 and CDR2 (germline): MNHEY, SVGAGI. The length of the CDR3 is 15 residues. V lost 5 bases, J lost 6 bases, and 10 bases stayed unmatched. CDR3 in DNA: TGTGCCAGCAGTCCTCTCGGACTAGCGGTTAGCGAGCAGTACTTC. Protein sequence: CASSPLGLAVSEQYF.

Concerning this clone itself: Other DNA sequences in the sample encode the same CDR3. The chain links TRBV7-2 to TRBJ2-5, with D uncertain. Germline V gene sequence: CDR1 SGHTA, CDR2 FQGNSA. Between the trimmed V and J ends, which lost 3 bases and 4 bases, there was a span of 6 bases. The CDR3 has 12 residues. The CDR3 region is CASSLSGETQYF. CDR3 nucleotides: TGTGCCAGCAGCTTGAGTGGAGAGACCCAGTACTTC.

This chain uses TRBV14 with TRBJ2-1; TRBD2 matches 11 bases. CDR1 is SGHDN and CDR2 is FVKESK in the germline V gene. V was pared by 4 bases and J by 12 bases, with 14 bases of the junction left unmatched. CDR3 length: 16 residues. CDR3 nucleotide sequence: TGTGCCAGCAGCCCGCTGACTAGCGGGGCCTACCGGGGGCAGTTCTTC. The encoded protein is CASSPLTSGAYRGQFF.

A word on this clone: The identical CDR3 is also encoded by other nucleotide sequences in the sample. The genes are TRBV5-1 and TRBJ2-1; weak D call: TRBD1 (6 bases). Germline V gives CDR1 SGHRS, CDR2 YFSETQ. V shed 0 bases and J shed 6 bases, with 7 bases lying between them. This CDR3 spans 13 amino acids. The CDR3 nucleotides read TGCGCCAGCAGCTTGGACAGGGTCAATGAGCAGTTCTTC. It specifies CASSLDRVNEQFF.

The gene calls are TRBV7-9 and TRBJ1-5, with 8 bases aligning to TRBD1. The J segment lost 4 bases and the V segment lost 5 bases, leaving 1 base of the junction unmatched. The CDR3 extends over 13 amino acids. Per germline, CDR1 SEHNR and CDR2 FQNEAQ (reference sequence). CDR3 amino acids: CASSGQGNQPQHF. CDR3 sequence (DNA): TGTGCCAGCAGCGGACAGGGAAATCAGCCCCAGCATTTT. Full variable domain (rest looked up from reference TRBV7-9 and TRBJ1-5): DTGVSQNPRHKITKRGQNVTFRCDPISEHNRLYWYRQTLGQGPEFLTYFQNEAQLEKSRLLSDRFSAERPKGSFSTLEIQRTEQGDSAMYLCASSGQGNQPQHFGDGTRLSIL.

This clone was seen a few times. In nucleotides, the CDR3 is TGTGCCAGCAGGGCAGGGGCGGGTCAGGAAAAACTGTTTTTT. Encoded protein: CASRAGAGQEKLFF. V is TRBV7-2 and J is TRBJ1-4; a weak D match, TRBD1 (6 bases). The CDR3 loop spans 14 amino acids. The germline CDR1 and CDR2 sequences are SGHTA and FQGNSA. The germline V and J ends were trimmed by 6 bases and 8 bases, with 16 bases remaining between them.

This sequence joins TRBV7-8 and TRBJ1-5; 7 bases are a match to TRBD1. CDR1 and CDR2 from the germline V gene are SGHVS and FQNEAQ. This CDR3 has 15 amino acids. J gave up 2 bases and V 5 bases, and 6 bases lay outside the gene matches. CDR3 region: CASSLSGTGNQPQHF. CDR3 nucleotide sequence: TGTGCCAGCAGCCTATCCGGGACAGGCAATCAGCCCCAGCATTTT.

This chain links TRBV29-1 with TRBJ1-3; no clear D gene. Between the trimmed V and J ends, which lost 2 bases and 2 bases, there was a span of 7 bases. This CDR3 spans 13 amino acids. From germline, CDR1 is SQVTM and CDR2 ANQGSEA. The CDR3 sequence: CSVESGTGNTIYF. As DNA, the CDR3 is TGCAGCGTTGAATCGGGTACTGGAAACACCATATATTTT. The whole variable domain, filled in from reference TRBV29-1 and TRBJ1-3, reads SAVISQKPSRDICQRGTSLTIQCQVDSQVTMMFWYRQQPGQSLTLIATANQGSEATYESGFVIDKFPISRPNLTFSTLTVSNMSPEDSSIYLCSVESGTGNTIYFGEGSWLTVV.

This clone was seen more than once but under ten times. CDR3 residues: CASSRDSNEKLFF. The CDR3 DNA reads as TGTGCCAGCAGCCGCGACAGTAATGAAAAACTGTTTTTT. The rearrangement links TRBV11-2 to TRBJ1-4; possibly TRBD1 for D (5 bases). Trimming pared 5 bases from V and 4 bases from J, leaving 8 bases between. The germline gives CDR1 SGHAT, CDR2 FQNNGV. This CDR3 spans 13 amino acids.

The rearrangement joins TRBV5-4 to TRBJ2-1; D is possibly TRBD2 (5 bases). The CDR3 sequence is 15 residues long. From germline, CDR1 is SGHNT and CDR2 YYREEE (reference sequence). V gave up 4 bases and J gave up 4 bases, with 15 bases separating them. Here the CDR3 reads CASSVDGNTYNEQFF. The CDR3 region has the DNA TGTGCCAGCAGCGTCGACGGGAACACTTACAATGAGCAGTTCTTC.

This clone was seen a handful of times. V gene TRBV4-1 combines with J gene TRBJ2-1; 13 nucleotides agree with TRBD2. This CDR3 comprises 17 residues. V shed 0 bases and J 8 bases; nucleotides not matched to a gene: 7. Germline V CDR1 and CDR2: MGHRA, YSYEKL. CDR3 DNA: TGCGCCAGCAGCCAAGATGATGGACTAGCGGGAGTCCATGAGCAGTTCTTC. Its translation: CASSQDDGLAGVHEQFF.

The rearrangement links TRBV29-1 to TRBJ2-3; D remains ambiguous. V was clipped by 0 bases and J by 5 bases, with 9 bases between them. The CDR3 sequence is 13 residues long. Germline CDR1 reads SQVTM; CDR2 reads ANQGSEA. In DNA form, the CDR3 reads TGCAGCGTTGAAGACCACTCAATAGATACGCAGTATTTT. Protein: CSVEDHSIDTQYF.

This clone was detected a few times. V is TRBV6-5 and J is TRBJ2-5, with D possibly being TRBD2 (5 bases). Trimming took off 2 bases at V and 6 bases at J, with 10 bases between the two ends. From germline, CDR1 is MNHEY and CDR2 SVGAGI. CDR3 length: 13 amino acids. This chain's CDR3 is CASSYIGEQTQYF. CDR3 nucleotide sequence: TGTGCCAGCAGTTACATTGGGGAGCAGACCCAGTACTTC.

The table lists this clone with a few counts. This CDR3 reads CASSLATTSGIGDTQYF. The DNA of the CDR3 is TGTGCCAGCAGCTTAGCGACGACTAGCGGGATAGGAGATACGCAGTATTTT. The V call is TRBV7-9, the J call TRBJ2-3; 11 nucleotides agree with TRBD2. V was clipped by 0 bases and J by 5 bases; unmatched bases: 7. The CDR3 sequence is 17 residues long. CDR1 and CDR2 (germline): SEHNR, FQNEAQ (reference sequence).

This clone was counted only a few times. The chain recombines TRBV21-1 with TRBJ2-1; the tabulated D call, TRBD2, remains unverified against the DNA. TRBV21-1 is a listed pseudogene. CDR3 length equals 16 residues. The CDR3 nucleotides read TGTGCCAGCAGCAATCATGGACTAGCGGGAATCAATGAGCAGTTCTTC. This sequence encodes CASSNHGLAGINEQFF.

The chain links TRBV9 to TRBJ2-6; a weak D match, TRBD2 (6 bases). CDR3 length: 18 amino acids. Germline V gene data show CDR1 as SGDLS and CDR2 as YYNGEE. With 2 bases removed from V and 1 base from J, the gap between germline ends came to 16 bases. In nucleotides, the CDR3 is TGTGCCAGCAGCGTCAGGGCGGTAGGAGGGTCTGGGGCCAACGTCCTGACTTTC. Protein: CASSVRAVGGSGANVLTF.

This clone occurred a few times. V usage is TRBV28 and J usage is TRBJ2-1; 12 bases map to TRBD2. The CDR3 extends over 15 amino acids. Germline V lookup: CDR1 MDHEN, CDR2 SYDVKM. V was clipped by 0 bases and J by 14 bases; unmatched bases: 8. The CDR3 spells CASSLWRLAGGREFF. The CDR3 DNA is TGTGCCAGCAGTTTATGGCGCCTAGCGGGAGGGAGAGAGTTCTTC.

In this sample, this clone turned up a few times. The chain recombines TRBV27 with TRBJ2-1; a possible D gene is TRBD1 (5 bases). Germline V lookup: CDR1 MNHEY, CDR2 SMNVEV (reference sequence). With 4 bases removed from V and 2 bases from J, the gap between germline ends came to 21 bases. The CDR3 is made up of 18 amino acids. In DNA, the CDR3 is TGTGCCAGCAGTTCGCCCCTAAGACAGAGAATCCCCTACAATGAGCAGTTCTTC. This encodes CASSSPLRQRIPYNEQFF.

V is TRBV5-1 and J is TRBJ2-3; D is possibly TRBD1 (5 bases). The CDR3 extends over 13 amino acids. Germline CDR1 and CDR2: SGHRS and YFSETQ. V lost 5 bases and J lost 10, with 17 bases in between. In DNA form, the CDR3 reads TGCGCCAGCAGGTCGTTCACAGGCCGGGCGCAGTATTTT. As protein: CASRSFTGRAQYF.

The chain combines TRBV27 with TRBJ1-1, with TRBD1 as a possible D gene (6 bases). This CDR3 region has 13 residues. The V gene's germline CDR1 is MNHEY and CDR2 SMNVEV (reference sequence). Deletions cut 7 bases from V and 0 bases from J, with 9 bases between. The CDR3 region is CASTAGVNTEAFF. The CDR3 DNA reads as TGTGCCAGCACCGCAGGGGTGAACACTGAAGCTTTCTTT.

This chain links TRBV29-1 with TRBJ2-7, with D uncertain. The CDR3 is 10 residues long. Looked up from germline, CDR1 is SQVTM and CDR2 is ANQGSEA. The CDR3 region is CRRRNGEQYF. The CDR3 coding sequence is TGCAGGCGGAGAAACGGAGAGCAGTACTTC.

The V gene is TRBV7-8, the J gene TRBJ1-2; 8 bases are a match to TRBD1. The CDR3 loop spans 15 amino acids. Germline loops: CDR1 SGHVS, CDR2 FQNEAQ. With V trimmed by 3 bases and J by 4 bases, 7 bases remained unmatched. The CDR3 region is CASSFDRGRRYGYTF. CDR3 bases: TGTGCCAGCAGCTTCGACAGGGGCCGCCGCTATGGCTACACCTTC.